This note documents a single T cell receptor beta chain sequence. Its antigen is unknown. One base away there is no much larger clone; base qualities are not given. RNA was extracted using the RNeasy kit, and about 0.45 to 1 microgram was reverse transcribed with random hexamers. The immunoSEQ multiplex PCR assay, which covers 54 Vbeta and 13 Jbeta segments, was used to amplify TCR beta CDR3 regions. Bias from PCR amplification was corrected by using a synthetic template baseline for primer optimization and for computational correction. In the authors' own workflow: Reads were annotated to V, D and J genes according to IMGT and were analyzed with immunoSEQ Analyzer, with only productive sequences retained. To calculate clonality, Shannon entropy was normalized by log2 of the number of productive unique sequences and then subtracted from one. For each patient and control, public and private clones were evaluated among the 100 most prevalent clones. Susac-specific clones were defined as absent from healthy and MS cohorts, about 1,100 published viral clones and other ImmuneACCESS disease sequences. TCRdb cleaned the public reads at Q25 with fastp, built clones with MiXCR and kept in-frame beta chains. Rows are combined by CDR3 protein, so each entry shows the most common genes and DNA. These V and J calls rely on TCRdb rather than the paper's analysis. The sample records 250,000 to 300,000 distinct CDR3 sequences, over 75% of which are singletons. The top ten clonotypes cover around 0.18% of the sample.

Peripheral blood CD8+ and CD4+ T cells from healthy donors, Susac syndrome patients and multiple sclerosis patients were profiled using high-throughput TCR beta sequencing. The multiple sclerosis controls were treatment-naive patients whose relapsing-remitting disease, either stable or active, fulfilled the revised McDonald criteria. Bulk CD8+ and CD4+ T cells were purified by magnetic negative isolation, whereas CD8+ TEMRA cells were enriched by FACS. Blood was collected in EDTA tubes and processed within 24 hours, with PBMCs isolated through density gradient centrifugation. PBMCs destined for TCR sequencing were cryopreserved in liquid nitrogen and later thawed in a 37 °C water bath. A purity of at least 90% was achieved for sorted or isolated CD4+, CD8+ and CD8+ TEMRA cells. The data originate from a study of CD8 T cells in Susac syndrome (dated by TCRdb to between 2017 and 2020). Broadly, across the study: Whether CD8+ T cell activation and differentiation in Susac syndrome was antigen driven was tested using repertoire sequencing. The clonality of the CD8+ T cell repertoire was compared across approximately 12 healthy donors, around 14 Susac syndrome patients and under 17 multiple sclerosis patients. Findings and caveats that apply to the study as a whole: The number of individuals in the TCR sequencing and HLA analysis was recognized as being relatively small.

Spanning cysteine to phenylalanine, the CDR3 consists of 12 amino acids. CDR3 DNA is the only sequence kept; it has 36 bases, read in frame from the first base. CDR1 MNHEY and CDR2 SMNVEV are derived from the germline V gene (reference sequence). Unmatched junction bases come to 2, with V trimmed by 8 bases and J by 2 bases. Specimen: CD8+ T cells from PBMCs. The chain uses TRBV27 and TRBJ2-7; 8 bases in between match TRBD1. The receptor was isolated from a human donor with multiple sclerosis. The CDR3 protein sequence reads: CASGQGTYEQYF. The nucleotides read TGTGCCAGCGGACAGGGAACCTACGAGCAGTACTTC.